This T cell receptor beta chain was retrieved from a study of identifying expanded T cells in peripheral blood. General study findings and limits: Variance in clone template counts between approximately two-week samples significantly increased with total template count across all healthy donors. Differentially abundant clones: around 1.2 between replicates, around 16 at 2 to 3 weeks, 18 to 20 at four.

Clones were read by immunoSEQ multiplex PCR, and TCRdb kept only the in-frame ones, dropping some. The sample gives 100,000 to 150,000 clones, less than 90% of which show up once; roughly 8% is in the top ten. Regarding this clone: Its antigen is currently unknown.

During the collection period, no donor immune events like infections were recorded. Germline values: CDR1 SGHTA, CDR2 FQGNSA. The CDR3 totals 14 residues. Between the trimmed V and J ends, which lost 5 bases and 1 base, there was a span of 8 bases. The chain has TRBV7-2 and TRBJ2-2, with unresolved D. The TCR originated in a person aged 18-70 years in good health. Source material: blood. The CDR3: CASSQDLNTGELFF. In nucleotides, the CDR3 is TGTGCCAGCAGCCAAGACTTGAACACCGGGGAGCTGTTTTTT.